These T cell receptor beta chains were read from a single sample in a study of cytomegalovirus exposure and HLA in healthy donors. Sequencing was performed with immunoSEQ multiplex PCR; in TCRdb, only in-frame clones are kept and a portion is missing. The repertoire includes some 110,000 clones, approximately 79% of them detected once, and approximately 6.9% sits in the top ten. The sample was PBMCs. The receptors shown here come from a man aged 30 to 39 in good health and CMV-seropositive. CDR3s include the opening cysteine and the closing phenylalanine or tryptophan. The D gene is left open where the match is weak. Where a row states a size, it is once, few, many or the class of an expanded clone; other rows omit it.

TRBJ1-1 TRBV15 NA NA CATSRDWAQAFF TGTGCCACCAGCAGAGATTGGGCTCAAGCTTTCTTT
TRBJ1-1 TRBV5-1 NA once CASSLTTVFAEAFF TGCGCCAGCAGCTTGACAACAGTATTCGCTGAAGCTTTCTTT
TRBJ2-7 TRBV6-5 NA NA CASSLAEWDYEQYF TGTGCCAGCAGTCTCGCGGAGTGGGACTACGAGCAGTACTTC
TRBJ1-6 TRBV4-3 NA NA CASSPGTGHLSYNSPLHF TGCGCCAGCAGCCCCGGAACGGGACACCTCTCCTATAATTCACCCCTCCACTTT
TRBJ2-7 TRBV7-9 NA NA CASTVSWDTSYEQYF TGTGCCAGCACCGTAAGCTGGGACACATCCTACGAGCAGTACTTC
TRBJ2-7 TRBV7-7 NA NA CASSLGGSDSYEQYF TGTGCTAGCAGCTTAGGAGGTAGCGACTCCTACGAGCAGTACTTC
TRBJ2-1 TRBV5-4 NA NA CASSRGGSAGAGDEQFF TGTGCCAGCAGCCGTGGGGGGTCCGCGGGGGCCGGAGATGAGCAGTTCTTC
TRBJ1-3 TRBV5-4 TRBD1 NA CAATGVGRNTIYF TGTGCAGCGACAGGGGTAGGGAGAAACACCATATATTTT
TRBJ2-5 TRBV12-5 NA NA CASGFSETQYF TGTGCTAGTGGTTTTAGTGAGACCCAGTACTTC
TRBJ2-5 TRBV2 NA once CASSVETQYF TGTGCCAGCAGCGTGGAGACCCAGTACTTC
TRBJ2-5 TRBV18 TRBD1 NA CASSPGQSAETQYF TGTGCCAGCTCACCGGGACAGTCCGCGGAGACCCAGTACTTC
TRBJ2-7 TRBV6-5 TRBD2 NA CASSYSGLNEQYF TGTGCCAGCAGTTATAGCGGGCTGAACGAGCAGTACTTC
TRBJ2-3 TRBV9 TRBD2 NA CASSVTGGDTQYF TGTGCCAGCAGCGTCACGGGAGGAGATACGCAGTATTTT
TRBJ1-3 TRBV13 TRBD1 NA CASSRGRGENTIYF TGTGCCAGCAGCAGGGGGCGCGGGGAAAACACCATATATTTT
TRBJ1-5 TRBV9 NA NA CASSVGAGNQPQHF TGTGCCAGCAGCGTAGGGGCAGGGAATCAGCCCCAGCATTTT
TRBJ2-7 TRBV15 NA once CATSPNTLYGIPAYEQYF TGTGCCACCAGCCCAAATACCCTGTACGGGATCCCGGCTTACGAGCAGTACTTC
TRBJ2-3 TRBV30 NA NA CASSSDTQYF TGTGCCTCTAGTTCAGATACGCAGTATTTT
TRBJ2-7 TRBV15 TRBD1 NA CATSRDRGTGGSYEQYF TGTGCCACCAGCAGAGATCGGGGGACAGGGGGATCCTACGAGCAGTACTTC
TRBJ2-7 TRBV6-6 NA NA CASSYSEGGFDEQYF TGTGCCAGCAGTTACTCGGAGGGTGGCTTCGACGAGCAGTACTTC
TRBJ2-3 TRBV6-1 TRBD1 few CAISDVQGAEDTQYF TGTGCCATCAGTGATGTGCAGGGGGCGGAAGATACGCAGTATTTT
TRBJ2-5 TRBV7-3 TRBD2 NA CASSSRRSLAGGRGGIRHF TGTGCCAGCAGCTCCCGACGGAGCCTAGCGGGGGGGCGAGGCGGTATTCGCCACTTC
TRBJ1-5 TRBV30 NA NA CAWSVQSSNQPQHF TGTGCCTGGAGTGTACAGTCTAGCAATCAGCCCCAGCATTTT
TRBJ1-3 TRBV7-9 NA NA CASSFTQGSGNTIYF TGTGCCAGCAGCTTCACCCAGGGTTCTGGAAACACCATATATTTT
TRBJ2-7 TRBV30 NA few CAWRGPGDPYEQYF TGTGCCTGGAGAGGTCCAGGGGACCCCTACGAGCAGTACTTC
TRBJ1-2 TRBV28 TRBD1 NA CASSFPGTGTNYGYTF TGTGCCAGCAGTTTTCCCGGGACAGGGACTAACTATGGCTACACCTTC
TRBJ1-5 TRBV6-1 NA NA CAAHPQGPRQPQHF TGTGCCGCCCATCCTCAGGGTCCTCGTCAGCCCCAGCATTTT
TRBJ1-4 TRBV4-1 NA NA CASSQVHSIEELFF TGCGCCAGCAGCCAAGTACATTCTATCGAGGAACTGTTTTTT
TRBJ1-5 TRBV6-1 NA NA CASSELGGGQGNQPQHF TGTGCCAGCAGTGAACTAGGGGGGGGTCAGGGCAATCAGCCCCAGCATTTT
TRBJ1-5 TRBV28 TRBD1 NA CASSPGTGSNQPQHF TGTGCCAGCAGTCCCGGGACAGGGAGCAATCAGCCCCAGCATTTT
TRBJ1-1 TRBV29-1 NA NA CSVEAGQTVNTEAFF TGCAGCGTTGAAGCAGGACAGACAGTGAACACTGAAGCTTTCTTT
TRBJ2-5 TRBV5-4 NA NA CASSLSPRQDQETQYF TGTGCCAGCAGCTTGAGCCCTCGACAGGATCAAGAGACCCAGTACTTC
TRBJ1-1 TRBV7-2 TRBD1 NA CASSLVGQGAEAFF TGTGCCAGCAGCTTAGTTGGACAGGGCGCTGAAGCTTTCTTT
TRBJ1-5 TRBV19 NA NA CASSVDRPSGTQHF TGTGCCAGTAGTGTCGACAGGCCGAGCGGAACCCAGCATTTT
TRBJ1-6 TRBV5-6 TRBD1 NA CASSLPGTANSPLHF TGTGCCAGCAGCTTGCCCGGGACAGCAAATTCACCCCTCCACTTT
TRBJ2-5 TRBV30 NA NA CAWSGSTAETQYF TGTGCCTGGAGTGGCAGTACCGCAGAGACCCAGTACTTC
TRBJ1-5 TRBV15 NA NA CATSRDPGSNQPQHF TGTGCCACCAGCAGAGATCCAGGAAGCAATCAGCCCCAGCATTTT
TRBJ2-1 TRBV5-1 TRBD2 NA CASSFLAGGPTYNEQFF TGCGCCAGCAGCTTCTTAGCGGGGGGGCCTACCTACAATGAGCAGTTCTTC
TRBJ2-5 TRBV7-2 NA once CASSGGVGETQYF TGTGCCAGCAGCGGCGGCGTTGGAGAGACCCAGTACTTC